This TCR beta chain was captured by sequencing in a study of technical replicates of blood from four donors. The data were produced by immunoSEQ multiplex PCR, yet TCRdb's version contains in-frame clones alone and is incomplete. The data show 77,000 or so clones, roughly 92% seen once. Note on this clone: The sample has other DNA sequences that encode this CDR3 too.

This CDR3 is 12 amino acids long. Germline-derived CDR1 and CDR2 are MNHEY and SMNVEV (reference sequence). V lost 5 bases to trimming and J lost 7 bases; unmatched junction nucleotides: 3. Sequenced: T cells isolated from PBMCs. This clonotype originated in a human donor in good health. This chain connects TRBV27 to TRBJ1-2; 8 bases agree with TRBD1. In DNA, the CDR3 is TGTGCCAGCAGTAGACAGGGGAGTGGCTACACCTTC. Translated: CASSRQGSGYTF.